This T cell receptor (beta chain) appears in the sequencing data of a study of T-cell reconstitution after alpha-beta-depleted transplantation in children. Ten or more counts support this clonotype. Between the trimmed V and J ends, which lost 3 bases and 4 bases, there was a span of 13 bases. This CDR3 comprises 16 residues. The germline V gene has CDR1 LGHDT and CDR2 YNNKEL (reference sequence). Unique molecular identifiers tagged the TCRbeta library. In TCRdb, the PCR reads were re-called with MiXCR into one record per CDR3 protein. The sample includes about 420,000 distinct CDR3 sequences, roughly 10% of them seen just once.

The chain couples TRBV3-1 to TRBJ1-6; D possibly corresponds to TRBD1 (6 bases). This TCR was recovered from a human donor who donated a stem cell graft to a child with acute myeloid leukemia. Sample: PBMCs from the stem cell graft donor, taken from the stem cell graft. The CDR3 is CASSQRGNSYNSPLHF. The CDR3 region has the DNA TGTGCCAGCAGCCAGAGGGGGAACAGTTATAATTCACCCCTCCACTTT.